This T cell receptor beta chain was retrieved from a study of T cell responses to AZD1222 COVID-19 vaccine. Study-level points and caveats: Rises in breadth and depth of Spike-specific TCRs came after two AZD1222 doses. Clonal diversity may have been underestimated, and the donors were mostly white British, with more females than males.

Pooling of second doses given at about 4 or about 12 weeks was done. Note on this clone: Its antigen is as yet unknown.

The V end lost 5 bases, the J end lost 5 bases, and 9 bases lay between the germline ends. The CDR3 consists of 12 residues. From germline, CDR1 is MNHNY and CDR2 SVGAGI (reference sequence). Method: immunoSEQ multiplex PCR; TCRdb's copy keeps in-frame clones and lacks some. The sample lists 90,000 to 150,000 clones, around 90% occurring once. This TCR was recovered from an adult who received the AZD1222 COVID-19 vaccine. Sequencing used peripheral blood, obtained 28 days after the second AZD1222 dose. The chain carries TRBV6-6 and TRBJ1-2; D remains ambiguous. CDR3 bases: TGTGCCAGCAGTGACTACTCTTATGGCTACACCTTC. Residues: CASSDYSYGYTF.